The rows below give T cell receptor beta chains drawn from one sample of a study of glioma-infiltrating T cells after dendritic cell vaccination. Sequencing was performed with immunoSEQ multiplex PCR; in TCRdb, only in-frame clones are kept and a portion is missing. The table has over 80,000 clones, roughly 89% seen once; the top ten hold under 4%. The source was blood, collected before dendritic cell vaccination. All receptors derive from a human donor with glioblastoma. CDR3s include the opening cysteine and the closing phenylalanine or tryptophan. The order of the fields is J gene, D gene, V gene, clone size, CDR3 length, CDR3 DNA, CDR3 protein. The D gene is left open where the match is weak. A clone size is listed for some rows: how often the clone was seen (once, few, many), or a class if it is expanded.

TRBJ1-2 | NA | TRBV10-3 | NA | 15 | TGTGCCATCATCCCCGACAGGAACTCTAACTATGGCTACACCTTC | CAIIPDRNSNYGYTF
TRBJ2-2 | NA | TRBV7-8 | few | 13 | TGTGCCAGCAGCTTAGGACTTCCCGGGGAGCTGTTTTTT | CASSLGLPGELFF
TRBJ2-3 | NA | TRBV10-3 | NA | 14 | TGTGCCACCGGAGGGTCGTGGGGTTCAGATACGCAGTATTTT | CATGGSWGSDTQYF
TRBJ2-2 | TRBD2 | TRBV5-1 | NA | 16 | TGCGCCAGCAGCTTGGTTTCTAGCGGTAACACCGGGGAGCTGTTTTTT | CASSLVSSGNTGELFF
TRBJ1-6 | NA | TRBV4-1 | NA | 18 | TGCGCCAGCAGCCAAGAAACCGGCAGGGAAGGTTCGGGTTCACCCCTCCACTTT | CASSQETGREGSGSPLHF
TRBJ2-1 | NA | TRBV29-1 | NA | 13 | TGCAGCGTTGTTCACCCGGGCTACAATGAGCAGTTCTTC | CSVVHPGYNEQFF
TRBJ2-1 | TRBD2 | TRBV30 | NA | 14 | TGTGCCTGGGTGAGCGGGGGAGGGTACAATGAGCAGTTCTTC | CAWVSGGGYNEQFF
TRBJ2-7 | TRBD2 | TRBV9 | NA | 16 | TGTGCCAGCAGCCCTACTGGGACTAGCGGCCCTTACGAGCAGTACTTC | CASSPTGTSGPYEQYF
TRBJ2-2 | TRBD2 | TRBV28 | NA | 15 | TGTGCCAGCAGTTTAGCGGGAGTGAGTACCGGGGAGCTGTTTTTT | CASSLAGVSTGELFF
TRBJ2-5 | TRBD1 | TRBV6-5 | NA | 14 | TGTGCCAGCAGTTACCGGACAGGTCGGGAGACCCAGTACTTC | CASSYRTGRETQYF
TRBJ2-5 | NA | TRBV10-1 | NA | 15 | TGCGCCAGCAGTGAGTCGAGAGGGTCGGGGGAGACCCAGTACTTC | CASSESRGSGETQYF
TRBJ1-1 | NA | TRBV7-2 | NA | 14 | TGTGCCAGCAGCACGGCGGGGAGGTTCACTGAAGCTTTCTTT | CASSTAGRFTEAFF
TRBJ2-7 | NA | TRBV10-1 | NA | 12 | TGCGCCAGCAGCCAAAGCTCCTACGAGCAGTACTTC | CASSQSSYEQYF
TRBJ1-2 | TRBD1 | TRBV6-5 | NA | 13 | TGTGCCAGCAGTCTCGGGACAGTCTATGGCTACACCTTC | CASSLGTVYGYTF
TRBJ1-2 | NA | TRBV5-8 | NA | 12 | TGTGCCAGCATGGGCATGGCCTATGGCTACACCTTC | CASMGMAYGYTF
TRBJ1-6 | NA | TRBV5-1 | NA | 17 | TGCGCCAGCAGCTTGGCCCTGGACAGCGGCAATAATTCACCCCTCCACTTT | CASSLALDSGNNSPLHF
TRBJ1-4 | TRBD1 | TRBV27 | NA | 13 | TGTGCCAGCAGCCGGGCAGGGGGTCGGAAACTGTTTTTT | CASSRAGGRKLFF
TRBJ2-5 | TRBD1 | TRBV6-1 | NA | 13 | TGTGCCAGCAGTTGGGACAGGGAAGAGACCCAGTACTTC | CASSWDREETQYF
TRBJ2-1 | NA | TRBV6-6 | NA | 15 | TGTGCCAGCACCCTGGGTCGGGGTCCCTACAATGAGCAGTTCTTC | CASTLGRGPYNEQFF
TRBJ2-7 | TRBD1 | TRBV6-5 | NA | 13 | TGTGCCAGCAGTAACAGGGGGAAGTACGAGCAGTACTTC | CASSNRGKYEQYF
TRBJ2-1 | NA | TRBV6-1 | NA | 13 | TGTGCCAGCAGTGATGGGGGGTATGATGAGCAGTTCTTC | CASSDGGYDEQFF
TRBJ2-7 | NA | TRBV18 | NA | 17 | TGTGCCAGCTCACTCCGCGGGGCCGGCTCTTCAAGGTACGAGCAGTACTTC | CASSLRGAGSSRYEQYF
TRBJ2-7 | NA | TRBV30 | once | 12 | TGTGCCTGGAGTGTACAGATCGGCGAGCAGTACTTC | CAWSVQIGEQYF
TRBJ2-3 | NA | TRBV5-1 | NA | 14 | TGCGCCAGCAGCTTGGCGACTATCCCGGATACGCAGTATTTT | CASSLATIPDTQYF
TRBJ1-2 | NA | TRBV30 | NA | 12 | TGTGCCTGGAGTCTAGGCAGCTATGGCTACACCTTC | CAWSLGSYGYTF
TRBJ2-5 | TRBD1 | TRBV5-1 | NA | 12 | TGCGCCAGCAGCGAGAGACAGGGCGATGAGTACTTC | CASSERQGDEYF
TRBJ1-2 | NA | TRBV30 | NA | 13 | TGTGCCTGGAGGGCCGGGATCCAATATGGCTACACCTTC | CAWRAGIQYGYTF
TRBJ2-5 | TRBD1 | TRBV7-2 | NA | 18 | TGTGCCAGCAGCCAGCACCCGGGACAGGGAAGGGGGCAAGAGACCCAGTACTTC | CASSQHPGQGRGQETQYF
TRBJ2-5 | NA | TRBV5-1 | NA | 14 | TGCGCCAGCAGCTTGGATACAGGTCAAGAGACCCAGTACTTC | CASSLDTGQETQYF
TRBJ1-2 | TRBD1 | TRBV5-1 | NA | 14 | TGCGCCAGCAGCCCCGGACAGGGGTTAGATGGCTACACCTTC | CASSPGQGLDGYTF
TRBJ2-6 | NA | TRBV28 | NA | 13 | TGTGCCAGCAGTTTCGGGGGGGCCAACGTCCTGACTTTC | CASSFGGANVLTF
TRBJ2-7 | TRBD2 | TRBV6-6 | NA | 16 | TGTGCCAGCAGTTATCCCTCTAGCGGGATCTCCTACGAGCAGTACTTC | CASSYPSSGISYEQYF
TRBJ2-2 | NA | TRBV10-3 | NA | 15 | TGTGCCATCAGTCACCGGGACTCAGAAGCCGGGGAGCTGTTTTTT | CAISHRDSEAGELFF
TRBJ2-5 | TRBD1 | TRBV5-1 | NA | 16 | TGCGCCAGCAGCTTGGAAGGCGACAGGGGCCGAGAGACCCAGTACTTC | CASSLEGDRGRETQYF
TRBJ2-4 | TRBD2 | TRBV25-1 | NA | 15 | TGTGCCAGCTTCGCGACTAGCGGGAGAAAAAACATTCAGTACTTC | CASFATSGRKNIQYF
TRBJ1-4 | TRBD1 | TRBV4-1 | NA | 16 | TGCGCCAGCAGGAAGACAGGGGGCGTGAAGGCCGAAAAACTGTTTTTT | CASRKTGGVKAEKLFF
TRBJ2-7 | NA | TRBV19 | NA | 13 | TGTGCCAGTAGTATAGGCAGATCCTACGAGCAGTACTTC | CASSIGRSYEQYF
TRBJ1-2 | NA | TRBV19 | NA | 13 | TGTGCCAGTAGTATACAGGCGAACTATGGCTACACCTTC | CASSIQANYGYTF
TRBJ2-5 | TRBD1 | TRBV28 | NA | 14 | TGTGCCAGCAGTTACCCGGGACAGCAAGAGACCCAGTACTTC | CASSYPGQQETQYF
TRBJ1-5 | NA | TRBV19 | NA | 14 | TGTGCCAGTAAGGGCGGACATAGCAATCAGCCCCAGCATTTT | CASKGGHSNQPQHF
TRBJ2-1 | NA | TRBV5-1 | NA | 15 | TGCGCCAGCAGCTGGGGGACCGGGGGTCAGGATGAGCAGTTCTTC | CASSWGTGGQDEQFF
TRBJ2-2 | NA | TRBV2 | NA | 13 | TGTGCCAGCAGTGAAGTGAGGGCCGGGAAGCTGTTTTTT | CASSEVRAGKLFF
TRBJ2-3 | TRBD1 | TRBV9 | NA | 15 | TGTGCCAGCAGCGTCCGGGACAGGGAGGCAGATACGCAGTATTTT | CASSVRDREADTQYF
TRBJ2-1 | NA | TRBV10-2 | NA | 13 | TGCGCCAGCGCGGGCGGGATCGACAATGAGCAGTTCTTC | CASAGGIDNEQFF
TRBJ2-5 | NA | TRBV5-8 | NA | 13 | TGTGCCAGCAGCTTGAATGGCGGAGAGACCCAGTACTTC | CASSLNGGETQYF
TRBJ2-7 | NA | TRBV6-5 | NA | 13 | TGTGCCAGCAGTTACGCAGGGTCACAGGAGCAGTACTTC | CASSYAGSQEQYF
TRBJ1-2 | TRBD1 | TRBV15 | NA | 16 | TGTGCCACCAGCTTAGACAGGGGACGACAAAGCTATGGCTACACCTTC | CATSLDRGRQSYGYTF
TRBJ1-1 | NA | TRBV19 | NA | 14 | TGTGCCAGTACCACTTCTCCGCAGGGGATAATTGCTTTCTTT | CASTTSPQGIIAFF
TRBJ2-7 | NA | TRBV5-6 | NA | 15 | TGTGCCAGCAGCTTGTCTACGGACGGTAGCGTGGAGCAGTACTTC | CASSLSTDGSVEQYF
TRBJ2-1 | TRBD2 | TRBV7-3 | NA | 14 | TGTGCCAGCAGGCTAGCGGGAGGGCCCAATGAGCAGTTCTTC | CASRLAGGPNEQFF
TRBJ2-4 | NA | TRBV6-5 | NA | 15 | TGTGCCAGCAGACTAAACGGAGTAGCCAAAAACATTCAGTACTTC | CASRLNGVAKNIQYF
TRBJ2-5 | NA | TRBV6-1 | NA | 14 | TGTGCCAGCAGTACGATCGGGGGCCAAGAGACCCAGTACTTC | CASSTIGGQETQYF